This T cell receptor beta chain was found in a study of blood T cell repertoires in COVID-19. For the study at large: Sample material is recorded as cDNA or gDNA derived from T cells, B-cell-depleted T cells, or PBMCs.

Per the original methods: The authors estimated nucleated cell counts from reference gene primer amplification. The method was immunoSEQ multiplex PCR; TCRdb's version includes in-frame clones alone and lacks a portion of them. The DNA gave D and trimming, while V, J and clone size come from that table. The top ten hold about 18% of the sample, which has 150,000 to 200,000 clones, approximately 82% seen once. The CDR3 is 13 residues long. V was trimmed by 5 bases and J by 7 bases, leaving 14 bases between them. Germline CDR1 reads MNHEY; CDR2 reads SVGAGI. Cohort 3 recovered donors had two negative PCRs, clearance, or symptom resolution.

The clonotype was recovered from a woman aged 50 to 60 who had recovered from COVID-19. What was sequenced was PBMCs or T cells enriched from blood (not recorded which). This chain connects TRBV6-5 to TRBJ1-1; D is unresolved. The CDR3 reads CASSPLDEGEAFF. In DNA, the CDR3 is TGTGCCAGCAGTCCCCTAGATGAGGGTGAAGCTTTCTTT.